Each of the 8 T cell receptor beta chains below was sequenced from the same sample in a study of blood T cell repertoires in COVID-19. The protocol was immunoSEQ multiplex PCR, while the TCRdb copy is restricted to in-frame clones and leaves out a portion. The sample has around 80,000 clones; approximately 90% are singletons. The sample consisted of peripheral blood. These receptors were taken from a woman older than 75 with acute or convalescent COVID-19.

V gene TRBV5-4 combines with J gene TRBJ2-5; TRBD1 matches at 9 bases. The J segment lost 3 bases and the V segment lost 4 bases, leaving 7 bases of the junction unmatched. The germline V gene encodes CDR1 SGHNT and CDR2 YYREEE (reference sequence). The CDR3 length is 15 residues. This CDR3 is CASSTRDRVEETQYF. In DNA, the CDR3 is TGTGCCAGCAGCACCCGGGACAGGGTGGAAGAGACCCAGTACTTC.

The V gene is TRBV9, the J gene TRBJ1-3; 10 nucleotides agree with TRBD1. Trimming at V came to 4 bases and at J to 0 bases, leaving 7 bases not matched to a gene. CDR3 size: 17 residues. The V gene's germline CDR1 is SGDLS and CDR2 YYNGEE. CDR3 region: CASSPRQGAPSGNTIYF. The CDR3 DNA reads as TGTGCCAGCAGCCCGCGACAGGGGGCACCCTCTGGAAACACCATATATTTT.

The genes are TRBV13 and TRBJ2-4, with 7 bases fitting TRBD2. V shed 4 bases and J 3 bases; nucleotides not matched to a gene: 15. CDR1 and CDR2 (germline): PRHDT, FYEKMQ (reference sequence). The CDR3 extends over 18 amino acids. The CDR3 protein is CASSSRLGGAHVKNIQYF. The CDR3 bases are TGTGCCAGCAGCTCCCGCTTGGGAGGGGCGCATGTCAAAAACATTCAGTACTTC.

This chain connects TRBV20-1 to TRBJ1-2; 9 bases map to TRBD1. The ends lost 6 bases at V and 5 bases at J; junction bases unmatched: 1. This CDR3 has 11 amino acids. Germline CDR1 is DFQATT and CDR2 is SNEGSKA (reference sequence). CDR3 in DNA: TGCAGTGCGACAGGGGGTTATGGCTACACCTTC. This codes for CSATGGYGYTF.

The chain joins TRBV28 to TRBJ1-4; D possibly corresponds to TRBD1 (5 bases). The CDR3 is 15 amino acids. Trimming shortened V by 3 bases and J by 3 bases, and 11 bases separated the two germline ends. The germline CDR1 and CDR2 sequences are MDHEN and SYDVKM. The CDR3 here is CASSFPGGSNEKLFF. The CDR3 DNA sequence: TGTGCCAGCAGTTTCCCCGGGGGATCTAATGAAAAACTGTTTTTT.

The chain joins TRBV6-5 to TRBJ2-1; 10 positions match TRBD2. The CDR3 has 14 amino acids. CDR1 MNHEY and CDR2 SVGAGI come from the germline V gene. V lost 8 bases and J lost 4; bases outside the gene matches: 5. This CDR3 is CASERAGGYNEQFF. The DNA of the CDR3 is TGTGCCAGCGAACGAGCGGGAGGGTACAATGAGCAGTTCTTC.

In nucleotides, the CDR3 is TGCGCCAGCAGTGAGAGCGGCGGAAGCAGAGGCGAGCAGTACTTC. Translating it yields CASSESGGSRGEQYF. The chain recombines TRBV10-2 with TRBJ2-7; D might be TRBD2 (5 bases). V was trimmed by 2 bases and J by 6 bases, leaving 17 bases between them. CDR1 WSHSY and CDR2 SAAADI come from the germline V gene. This CDR3 region has 15 residues.

This clone was counted a single time. The chain carries TRBV27 and TRBJ2-7, with D perhaps TRBD1 (5 bases). Trimming took 0 bases from V and 6 from J, leaving 12 bases between them. CDR1 MNHEY and CDR2 SMNVEV come from the germline V gene (reference sequence). The CDR3 contains 14 residues. In DNA, the CDR3 is TGTGCCAGCAGTTTATCCACCCCTGGGGCCGAGCAGTACTTC. Residues: CASSLSTPGAEQYF.